Below are 14 T cell receptor beta chains sequenced from a single sample in a study of CD8 T cells in ankylosing spondylitis. One entry per CDR3 protein, called by TCRdb with MiXCR from the 5' RACE reads. The table shows around 340,000 distinct CDR3 sequences, with approximately 22% occurring only once. The sample was blood, either unsorted or a sorted T cell fraction (not recorded which). Receptor source: a male donor with ankylosing spondylitis or in good health (not recorded which).

The V gene is TRBV7-9, the J gene TRBJ2-7, with D perhaps TRBD1 (8 bases). CDR3 length equals 17 residues. The germline CDR1 and CDR2 sequences are SEHNR and FQNEAQ (reference sequence). The V end was cut by 4 bases, the J end by 7 bases, with 26 bases between. CDR3 bases: TGTGCCAGCAGCTCTAGCGGAGGGACAGGCGGTGCAGGGGAGCAGTACTTC. It translates to CASSSSGGTGGAGEQYF.

The V call is TRBV12-3 or TRBV12-4, the J call TRBJ2-5; the D gene could be TRBD1 or TRBD2 (5 bases each). This CDR3 is 13 amino acids long. V lost 4 bases and J lost 4, with 10 bases in between. This CDR3 is CASSSRDLETQYF. The CDR3, as DNA: TGTGCCAGCAGTTCCCGGGACCTAGAGACCCAGTACTTC.

The table lists this clonotype with a few counts. The chain carries TRBV4-2 and TRBJ2-7; D may be TRBD2 (5 bases). V was clipped by 1 base and J by 3 bases, with 13 bases between them. CDR3 length: 15 amino acids. In germline, CDR1 is LGHNA, CDR2 YNFKEQ. CDR3 in DNA: TGTGCCAGCAGCCAAGGGGCCGGGGAGCTCTACGAGCAGTACTTC. This encodes CASSQGAGELYEQYF.

This chain connects TRBV29-1 to TRBJ2-7; 11 positions match TRBD1. The CDR3 extends over 12 amino acids. Per germline, CDR1 SQVTM and CDR2 ANQGSEA. Germline trimming cut 7 bases from V and 5 bases from J; bases unmatched to any gene: 4. The DNA of the CDR3 is TGCAGCGCCCGGACAGGGGGCAACGAGCAGTACTTC. Translation gives CSARTGGNEQYF.

This clonotype has a handful of counts. This chain connects TRBV12-3 or TRBV12-4 to TRBJ2-2, with unresolved D. The CDR3 consists of 14 residues. Trimming shortened V by 2 bases and J by 6 bases, and 10 bases separated the two germline ends. The CDR3 DNA reads as TGTGCCAGCAGTTTATGGCGTGGATCCGGGGAGCTGTTTTTT. Encoded protein: CASSLWRGSGELFF.

This clonotype has ten or more counts. The chain is built from TRBV4-2 and TRBJ2-5; tentative D call: TRBD1 (5 bases). V was shortened by 1 base and J by 3 bases, with 9 bases between the two germline ends. Germline values: CDR1 LGHNA, CDR2 YNFKEQ. The CDR3 is 14 amino acids. The CDR3 coding sequence is TGTGCCAGCAGCCAAGTCCCCAGGGAAGAGACCCAGTACTTC. It encodes CASSQVPREETQYF.

This clonotype was found a few times. The gene calls are TRBV9 and TRBJ2-7, with unresolved D. The length of the CDR3 is 16 residues. The germline CDR1 and CDR2 sequences are SGDLS and YYNGEE. V was cut by 1 base and J by 2 bases, with 16 bases left in between. In nucleotides, the CDR3 is TGTGCCAGCAGCGTAACAGAGGACCCAGTTCCCTACGAGCAGTACTTC. Its protein is CASSVTEDPVPYEQYF.

CDR3 coding DNA: TGTGCCAGCAGCTTAATCCCAATCCCAAGCTCCTACAATGAGCAGTTCTTC. This codes for CASSLIPIPSSYNEQFF. The rearrangement uses TRBV7-8 and TRBJ2-1; D call uncertain. In germline, CDR1 is SGHVS, CDR2 FQNEAQ. V was trimmed by 2 bases and J by 0 bases, leaving 14 bases between them. This CDR3 has 17 amino acids.

The chain uses TRBV29-1 and TRBJ2-7; 7 bases are a match to TRBD1. Germline V gene data show CDR1 as SQVTM and CDR2 as ANQGSEA. The CDR3 length is 14 residues. Trimming removed 5 bases from V and 0 bases from J; junction bases left unmatched: 7. CDR3 loop: CSVFGQEPSYEQYF. The CDR3 DNA reads TGCAGCGTTTTCGGACAGGAGCCCTCCTACGAGCAGTACTTC.

This clonotype was found a few times. The chain couples TRBV7-8 to TRBJ2-5; D call uncertain. The V end was cut by 3 bases, the J end by 9 bases, with 14 bases between. The CDR3 runs to 13 residues. Germline CDR1 is SGHVS and CDR2 is FQNEAQ. The CDR3 loop is CASSLPSFLAQYF. CDR3 DNA sequence: TGTGCCAGCAGCTTGCCCTCCTTCTTGGCCCAGTACTTC.

The chain recombines TRBV7-8 with TRBJ2-3, with D tentatively TRBD1 or TRBD2 (5 bases each). Germline V CDR1 and CDR2: SGHVS, FQNEAQ. The CDR3 totals 15 residues. Trimming took 5 bases from V and 3 from J, leaving 15 bases between them. This CDR3 reads CASSRPGPTTDTQYF. In DNA form, the CDR3 reads TGTGCCAGCAGCCGCCCGGGACCAACGACAGATACGCAGTATTTT.

This clonotype was detected a few times. V usage is TRBV4-1 and J usage is TRBJ2-3, with no clear D. Germline V gene lookup returns CDR1 MGHRA and CDR2 YSYEKL. Trimming took 1 base from V and 6 from J, leaving 8 bases between them. The CDR3 is made up of 13 amino acids. The CDR3 sequence is CASSQVYSDTQYF. For the CDR3, the DNA is TGCGCCAGCAGCCAAGTGTACAGCGATACGCAGTATTTT.

The chain joins TRBV7-9 to TRBJ2-2; the match to TRBD1 covers 10 bases. The CDR3 has 16 amino acids. Germline lookup yields CDR1 SEHNR and CDR2 FQNEAQ (reference sequence). The ends lost 5 bases at V and 6 bases at J; junction bases unmatched: 9. The CDR3 nucleotides are TGTGCCAGCAGCCGACAGGGGGCCCTAGTCCCCGGGGAGCTGTTTTTT. Protein: CASSRQGALVPGELFF.

The chain links TRBV5-1 to TRBJ2-1; 8 nucleotides match TRBD2. V lost 4 bases, J lost 2 bases, and 11 bases stayed unmatched. The germline CDR1 and CDR2 sequences are SGHRS and YFSETQ. There are 17 residues in the CDR3. The CDR3 loop reads CASSPAYGGVAYNEQFF. Here the CDR3 DNA reads TGCGCCAGCAGCCCAGCCTACGGGGGGGTGGCCTACAATGAGCAGTTCTTC. The full variable domain, rest sourced from reference TRBV5-1 and TRBJ2-1, is KAGVTQTPRYLIKTRGQQVTLSCSPISGHRSVSWYQQTPGQGLQFLFEYFSETQRNKGNFPGRFSGRQFSNSRSEMNVSTLELGDSALYLCASSPAYGGVAYNEQFFGPGTRLTVL.